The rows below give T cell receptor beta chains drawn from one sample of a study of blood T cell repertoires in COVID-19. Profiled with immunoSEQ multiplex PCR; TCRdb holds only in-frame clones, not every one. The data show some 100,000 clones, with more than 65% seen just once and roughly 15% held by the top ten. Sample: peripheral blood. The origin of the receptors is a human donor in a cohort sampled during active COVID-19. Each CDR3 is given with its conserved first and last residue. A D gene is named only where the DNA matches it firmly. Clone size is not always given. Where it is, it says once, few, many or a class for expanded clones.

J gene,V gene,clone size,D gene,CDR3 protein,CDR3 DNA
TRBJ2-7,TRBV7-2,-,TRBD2,CASRPGGAGAYEQYF,TGTGCCAGCAGGCCGGGAGGAGCGGGGGCCTACGAGCAGTACTTC
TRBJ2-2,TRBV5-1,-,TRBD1,CASRTGTGNTGELFF,TGCGCCAGCAGGACCGGGACAGGGAACACCGGGGAGCTGTTTTTT
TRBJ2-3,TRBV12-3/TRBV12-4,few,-,CASSPRMDTQYF,TGTGCCAGCAGCCCCAGGATGGATACGCAGTATTTT
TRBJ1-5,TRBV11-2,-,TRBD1,CASSKTGTEGNQPQHF,TGTGCCAGCAGCAAAACAGGGACAGAGGGCAATCAGCCCCAGCATTTT
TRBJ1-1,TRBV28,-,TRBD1,CASSPGTVMNTEAFF,TGTGCCAGCAGCCCCGGGACAGTAATGAACACTGAAGCTTTCTTT
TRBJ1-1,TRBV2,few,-,CASRVSRGGTEAFF,TGTGCCAGCAGAGTTTCCCGAGGGGGCACTGAAGCTTTCTTT
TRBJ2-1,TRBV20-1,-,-,CSATIGLQQFF,TGCAGTGCAACCATTGGACTTCAGCAGTTCTTC
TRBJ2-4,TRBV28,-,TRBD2,CASSRRTSGSDLAKNIQYF,TGTGCCAGCAGCCGAAGGACTAGCGGGAGCGACCTAGCCAAAAACATTCAGTACTTC
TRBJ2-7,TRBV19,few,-,CASSIGLGYSYEQYF,TGTGCCAGTAGTATAGGTTTGGGCTACTCCTACGAGCAGTACTTC
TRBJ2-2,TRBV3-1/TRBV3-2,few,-,CASSLTLGGELFF,TGTGCCAGCAGCCTCACCCTCGGCGGGGAGCTGTTTTTT
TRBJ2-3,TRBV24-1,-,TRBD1,CATSGGQGPTDTQYF,TGTGCCACCAGTGGGGGACAGGGGCCCACGGATACGCAGTATTTT
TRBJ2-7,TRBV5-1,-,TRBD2,CASSLYTSGNYEQYF,TGCGCCAGCAGCTTGTATACTAGCGGGAACTACGAGCAGTACTTC
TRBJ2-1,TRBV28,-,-,CASSSGLYYNEQFF,TGTGCCAGCAGTTCAGGACTATACTACAATGAGCAGTTCTTC
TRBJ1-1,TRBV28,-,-,CASTNQGMGNTEAFF,TGTGCCAGCACCAACCAGGGTATGGGGAACACTGAAGCTTTCTTT
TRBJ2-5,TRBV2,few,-,CASTKGLQETQYF,TGTGCCAGCACCAAAGGACTCCAAGAGACCCAGTACTTC
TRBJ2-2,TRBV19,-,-,CASSTHQNGELFF,TGTGCCAGTAGTACCCATCAGAACGGGGAGCTGTTTTTT
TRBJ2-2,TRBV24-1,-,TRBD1,CATSDQTGAGTGELFF,TGTGCCACCAGTGACCAGACAGGGGCGGGGACCGGGGAGCTGTTTTTT
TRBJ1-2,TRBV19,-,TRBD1,CASIPDRGYGYTF,TGTGCCAGTATTCCGGACAGGGGCTATGGCTACACCTTC